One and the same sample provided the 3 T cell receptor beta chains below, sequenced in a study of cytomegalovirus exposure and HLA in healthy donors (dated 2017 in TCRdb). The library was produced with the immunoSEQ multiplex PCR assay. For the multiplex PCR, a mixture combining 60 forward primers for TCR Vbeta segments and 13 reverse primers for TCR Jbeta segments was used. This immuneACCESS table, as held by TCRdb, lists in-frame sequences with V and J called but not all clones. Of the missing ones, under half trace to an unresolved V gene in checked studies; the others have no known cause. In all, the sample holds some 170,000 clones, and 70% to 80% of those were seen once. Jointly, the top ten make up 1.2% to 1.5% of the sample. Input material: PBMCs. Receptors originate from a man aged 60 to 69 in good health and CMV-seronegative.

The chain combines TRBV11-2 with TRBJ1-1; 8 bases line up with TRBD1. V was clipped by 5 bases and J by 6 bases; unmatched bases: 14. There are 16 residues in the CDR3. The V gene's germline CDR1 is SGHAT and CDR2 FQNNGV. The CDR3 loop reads CASSHTWAGQASEAFF. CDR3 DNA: TGTGCCAGCAGCCACACATGGGCGGGACAGGCCTCTGAAGCTTTCTTT.

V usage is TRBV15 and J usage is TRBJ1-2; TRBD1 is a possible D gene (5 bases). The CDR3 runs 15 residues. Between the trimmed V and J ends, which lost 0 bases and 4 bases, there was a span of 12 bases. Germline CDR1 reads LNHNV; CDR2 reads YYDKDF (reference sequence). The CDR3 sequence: CATSRDTTGGYGYTF. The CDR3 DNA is TGTGCCACCAGCAGAGATACAACAGGCGGCTATGGCTACACCTTC.

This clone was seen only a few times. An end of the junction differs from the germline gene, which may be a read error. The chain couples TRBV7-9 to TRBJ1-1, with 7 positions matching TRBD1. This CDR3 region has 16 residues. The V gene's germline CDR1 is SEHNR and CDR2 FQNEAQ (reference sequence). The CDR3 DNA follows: TGTTCCAGCAGGCCACTAGGGGGCCAAATGAACACTGAAGCTTTCTTT. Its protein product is CSSRPLGGQMNTEAFF.